This TCR beta chain was found in a study of cytomegalovirus exposure and HLA in healthy donors. Comments on this clone: No antigen is known for it.

Primers for the PCR totalled 60 Vbeta and 13 Jbeta. Assay: immunoSEQ multiplex PCR; the TCRdb copy retains only in-frame clones and omits some. The sample yields roughly 89,000 clones, about three quarters seen once. Study outcomes and limitations: Available immune exposure information was restricted to CMV serostatus only. A further, later analysis showed that HLA-associated TCR beta chains (compared with equally common others) were more clonally expanded.

Sequenced: PBMCs. This receptor was identified in a man aged 25 to 45 in good health and CMV-seropositive.

The CDR3 is CASRSGGRNTEAFF. CDR3 nucleotides: TGTGCCAGCAGGTCGGGAGGGAGGAACACTGAAGCTTTCTTT. The genes are TRBV28 and TRBJ1-1; D remains ambiguous. Germline loops: CDR1 MDHEN, CDR2 SYDVKM. CDR3 length: 14 residues. V lost 6 bases to trimming and J lost 1 base, with 12 bases between them.